Presented here are 13 T cell receptor beta chains from one specimen sequenced in a study of spatial heterogeneity in lung cancer. MiXCR was run by TCRdb on the 5' RACE reads, yielding one entry per CDR3 protein. Among 20,000 to 30,000 distinct CDR3 sequences listed, 8.8% were seen once. Time point reported: sample taken at primary tumor resection. Study-wide findings and caveats: One measure, the expanded intratumoral alpha and beta TCR count, tracked tumor mutation counts.

These receptors' targets are unknown. Sequencing was performed on lung tumor tissue, taken at surgery. The origin of the receptors is a male donor with early-stage non-small cell lung cancer.

This clonotype was picked up a small number of times. The chain employs TRBV28 and TRBJ2-5; 11 bases match TRBD1. The CDR3 is made up of 15 amino acids. The trim removed 6 bases at V and 1 base at J, leaving 4 bases unmatched. CDR1 is MDHEN, CDR2 SYDVKM, per germline. DNA for the CDR3: TGTGCCAGCAGGCGGGACAGGGGGACCCAAGAGACCCAGTACTTC. Amino acid sequence: CASRRDRGTQETQYF.

This clonotype was found many times. J is TRBJ1-4 and V is TRBV7-6; no reliable D call. Germline CDR1 reads SGHVS; CDR2 reads FNYEAQ. The V gene lost 0 bases and the J gene lost 10 bases, with 15 bases spanning the gap. The CDR3 is made up of 15 amino acids. Here the CDR3 reads CASSLAHTEGGKLFF. CDR3 in DNA: TGTGCCAGCAGCTTAGCGCACACAGAGGGTGGAAAACTGTTTTTT.

In its sample, this clonotype was seen a few times. This chain links TRBV6-5 with TRBJ2-3; 9 bases map to TRBD1. CDR1 is MNHEY, CDR2 SVGAGI, per germline. V shed 8 bases, J shed 3 bases, and the junction held 6 bases outside the gene matches. The CDR3 extends over 14 amino acids. This CDR3 reads CASGRDRATDTQYF. CDR3 bases: TGTGCCAGCGGCCGGGACAGGGCGACAGATACGCAGTATTTT.

This clonotype occurred many times. The chain combines TRBV19 with TRBJ2-5, with D perhaps being TRBD1 or TRBD2 (5 bases each). The CDR3 length is 14 residues. Trimming took 7 bases from V and 1 from J, leaving 13 bases between them. The germline CDR1 and CDR2 sequences are LNHDA and SQIVND (reference sequence). The CDR3 sequence: CASTEGLLQETQYF. The CDR3 DNA is TGTGCCAGTACCGAGGGGCTCCTCCAAGAGACCCAGTACTTC.

This clonotype has just a few counts. The chain joins TRBV7-2 to TRBJ1-4, with TRBD1 matching 7 bases. There are 15 residues in the CDR3. The ends lost 0 bases at V and 6 bases at J; junction bases unmatched: 4. CDR1 is SGHTA, CDR2 FQGNSA, per germline. CDR3 nucleotide sequence: TGTGCCAGCAGCTTAGCGCGGGGGACAGATGAAAAACTGTTTTTT. Protein: CASSLARGTDEKLFF.

This clonotype appeared many times. V usage is TRBV29-1 and J usage is TRBJ1-5, with 10 bases that match TRBD1. V was clipped by 4 bases and J by 4 bases; unmatched bases: 10. This CDR3 has 16 residues. Germline lookup yields CDR1 SQVTM and CDR2 ANQGSEA. CDR3 nucleotides: TGCAGCGTTGCCGGGACAGGGGAGTCATTGAATCAGCCCCAGCATTTT. Amino acids: CSVAGTGESLNQPQHF.

The sample holds a few counts of this clonotype. The V call is TRBV18, the J call TRBJ2-1; D possibly uses TRBD1 or TRBD2 (5 bases each). The germline gives CDR1 KGHSH, CDR2 LQKENI. V lost 0 bases and J 8 bases, leaving 5 bases between the germline ends. The CDR3 length is 12 residues. The CDR3 sequence: CASSPPGDEQFF. CDR3 sequence (DNA): TGTGCCAGCTCACCACCGGGGGATGAGCAGTTCTTC.

The J gene is TRBJ2-2, the V gene TRBV5-4; D gene unclear. V lost 2 bases to trimming and J lost 3 bases, with 8 bases between them. The germline CDR1 and CDR2 sequences are SGHNT and YYREEE (reference sequence). This CDR3 has 14 residues. This chain's CDR3 is CASSFGQDTGELFF. CDR3 DNA sequence: TGTGCCAGCAGCTTCGGTCAGGACACCGGGGAGCTGTTTTTT.

This clonotype occurred many times. This sequence joins TRBV27 and TRBJ1-5; no reliable D call. This CDR3 is built from 13 residues. From germline, CDR1 is MNHEY and CDR2 SMNVEV (reference sequence). The germline V and J ends were trimmed by 2 bases and 5 bases, with 7 bases remaining between them. CDR3 region: CASSLLADQPQHF. CDR3 DNA: TGTGCCAGCAGTTTACTGGCAGATCAGCCCCAGCATTTT.

This clonotype was counted between two and nine times. CDR3 amino acids: CSARDRAGAANEQFF. CDR3 sequence (DNA): TGCAGTGCTAGAGATAGGGCAGGTGCGGCTAATGAGCAGTTCTTC. This chain uses TRBV20-1 with TRBJ2-1; D unresolved. The V end lost 0 bases, the J end lost 7 bases, and 16 bases lay between the germline ends. CDR3 length equals 15 residues. Germline-derived CDR1 and CDR2 are DFQATT and SNEGSKA (reference sequence).

This clonotype was detected only a few times. J is TRBJ1-2 and V is TRBV5-1; TRBD1 agrees at 7 bases. Germline V gene sequence: CDR1 SGHRS, CDR2 YFSETQ. J gave up 5 bases and V 4 bases, and 14 bases lay outside the gene matches. CDR3 length equals 16 residues. The chain's CDR3 is CASSVTPGQKQYGYTF. The CDR3 DNA reads TGCGCCAGCAGCGTCACTCCGGGACAGAAGCAATATGGCTACACCTTC.

This clonotype was counted many times. The genes are TRBV28 and TRBJ1-5; possibly TRBD1 for D (6 bases). Per germline, CDR1 MDHEN and CDR2 SYDVKM. V was pared by 2 bases and J by 10 bases, with 21 bases between. The CDR3 consists of 16 residues. The CDR3 here is CASSLLEGVLPNPQHF. In nucleotides, the CDR3 is TGTGCCAGCAGTTTACTCGAGGGGGTGCTGCCAAATCCCCAGCATTTT.

There are many counts of this clonotype. CDR3 loop: CASSFQEGSGGANVLTF. The CDR3 DNA sequence: TGTGCCAGCAGTTTTCAGGAAGGCTCGGGAGGGGCCAACGTCCTGACTTTC. The chain has TRBV28 and TRBJ2-6; D might be TRBD2 (5 bases). From germline, CDR1 is MDHEN and CDR2 SYDVKM. The CDR3 is 17 amino acids. The V end lost 3 bases, the J end lost 4 bases, and 16 bases lay between the germline ends.